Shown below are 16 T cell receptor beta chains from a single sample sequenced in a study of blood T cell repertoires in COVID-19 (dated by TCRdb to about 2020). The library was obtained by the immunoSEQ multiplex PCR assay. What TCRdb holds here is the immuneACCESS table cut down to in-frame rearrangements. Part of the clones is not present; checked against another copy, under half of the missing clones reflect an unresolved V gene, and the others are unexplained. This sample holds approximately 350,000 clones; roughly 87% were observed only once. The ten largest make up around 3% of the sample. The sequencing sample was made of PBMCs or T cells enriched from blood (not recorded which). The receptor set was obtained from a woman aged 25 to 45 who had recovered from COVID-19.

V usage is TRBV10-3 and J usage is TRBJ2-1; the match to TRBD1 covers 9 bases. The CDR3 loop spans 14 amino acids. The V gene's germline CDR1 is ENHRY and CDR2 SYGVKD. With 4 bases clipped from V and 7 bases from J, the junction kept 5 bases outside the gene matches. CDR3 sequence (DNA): TGTGCCATCAGTGTACAGGGGGCGGGAAATGAGCAGTTCTTC. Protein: CAISVQGAGNEQFF.

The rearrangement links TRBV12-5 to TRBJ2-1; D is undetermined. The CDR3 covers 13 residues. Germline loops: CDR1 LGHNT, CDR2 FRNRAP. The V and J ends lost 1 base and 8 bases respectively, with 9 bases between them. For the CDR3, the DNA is TGTGCTAGTGGTTTGGACAGCTTGGATGAGCAGTTCTTC. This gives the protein CASGLDSLDEQFF.

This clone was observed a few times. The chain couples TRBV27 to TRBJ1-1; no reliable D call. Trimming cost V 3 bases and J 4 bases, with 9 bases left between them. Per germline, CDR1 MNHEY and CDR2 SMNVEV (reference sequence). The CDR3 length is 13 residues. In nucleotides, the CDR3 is TGTGCCAGCAGTTTCCCGGAGGCCACTGAAGCTTTCTTT. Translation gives CASSFPEATEAFF.

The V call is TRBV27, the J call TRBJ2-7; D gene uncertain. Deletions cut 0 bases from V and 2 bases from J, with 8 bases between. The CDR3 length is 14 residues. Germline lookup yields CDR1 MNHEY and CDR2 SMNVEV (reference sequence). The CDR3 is CASSLSKYTYEQYF. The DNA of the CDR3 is TGTGCCAGCAGTTTATCGAAGTACACCTACGAGCAGTACTTC.

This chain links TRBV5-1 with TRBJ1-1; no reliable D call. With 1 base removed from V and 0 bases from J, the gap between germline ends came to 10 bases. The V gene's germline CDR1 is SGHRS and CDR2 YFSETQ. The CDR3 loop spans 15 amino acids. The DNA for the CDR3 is TGCGCCAGCAGCTTGCCGGGGAACATGAACACTGAAGCTTTCTTT. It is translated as CASSLPGNMNTEAFF.

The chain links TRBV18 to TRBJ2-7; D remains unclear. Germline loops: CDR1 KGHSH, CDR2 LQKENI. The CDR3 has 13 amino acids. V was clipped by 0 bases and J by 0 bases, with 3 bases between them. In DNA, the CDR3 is TGTGCCAGCTCACCACCTCTCTCCTACGAGCAGTACTTC. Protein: CASSPPLSYEQYF.

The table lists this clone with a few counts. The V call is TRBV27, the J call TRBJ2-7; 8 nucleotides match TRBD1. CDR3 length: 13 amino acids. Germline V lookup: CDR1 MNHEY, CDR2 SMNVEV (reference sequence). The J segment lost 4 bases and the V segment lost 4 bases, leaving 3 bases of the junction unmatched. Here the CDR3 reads CASSYRDRYEQYF. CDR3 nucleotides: TGTGCCAGCAGTTACCGGGACAGGTACGAGCAGTACTTC.

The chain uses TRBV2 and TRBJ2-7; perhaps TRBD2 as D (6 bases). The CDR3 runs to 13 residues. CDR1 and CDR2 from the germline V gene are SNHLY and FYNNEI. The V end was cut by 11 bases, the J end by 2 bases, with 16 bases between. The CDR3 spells CAGRGTETYEQYF. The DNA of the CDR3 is TGTGCCGGCCGGGGGACGGAGACCTACGAGCAGTACTTC.

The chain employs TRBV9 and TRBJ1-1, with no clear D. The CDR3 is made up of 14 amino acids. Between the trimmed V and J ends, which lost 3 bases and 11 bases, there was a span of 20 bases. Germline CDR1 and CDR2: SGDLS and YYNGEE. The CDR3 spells CASSETANEVLAFF. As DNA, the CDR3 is TGTGCCAGCAGCGAGACCGCTAACGAGGTATTGGCTTTCTTT.

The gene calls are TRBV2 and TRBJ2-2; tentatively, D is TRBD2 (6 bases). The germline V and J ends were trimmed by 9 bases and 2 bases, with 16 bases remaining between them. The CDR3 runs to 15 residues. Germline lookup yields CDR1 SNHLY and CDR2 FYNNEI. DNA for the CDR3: TGTGCCAGGGGCCCTAGCGCTTTAAACACCGGGGAGCTGTTTTTT. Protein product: CARGPSALNTGELFF.

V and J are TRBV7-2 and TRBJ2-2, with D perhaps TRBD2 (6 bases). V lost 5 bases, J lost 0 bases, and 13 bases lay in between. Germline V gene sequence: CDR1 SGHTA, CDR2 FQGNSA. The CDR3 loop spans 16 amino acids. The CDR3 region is CASSPRVAANTGELFF. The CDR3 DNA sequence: TGTGCCAGCAGCCCCCGGGTAGCGGCGAACACCGGGGAGCTGTTTTTT.

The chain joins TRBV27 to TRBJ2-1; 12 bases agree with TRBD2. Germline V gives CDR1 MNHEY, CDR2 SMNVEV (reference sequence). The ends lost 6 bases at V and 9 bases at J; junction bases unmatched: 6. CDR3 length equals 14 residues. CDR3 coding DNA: TGTGCCAGCAGCTCTAGCGGGAGGGCCGGTGAGCAGTTCTTC. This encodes CASSSSGRAGEQFF.

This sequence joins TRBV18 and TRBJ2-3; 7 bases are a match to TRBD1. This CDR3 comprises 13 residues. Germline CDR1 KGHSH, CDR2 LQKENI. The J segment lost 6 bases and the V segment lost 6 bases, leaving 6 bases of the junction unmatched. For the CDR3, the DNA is TGTGCCAGCTCCCGCGACAGGGAGGATACGCAGTATTTT. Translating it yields CASSRDREDTQYF.

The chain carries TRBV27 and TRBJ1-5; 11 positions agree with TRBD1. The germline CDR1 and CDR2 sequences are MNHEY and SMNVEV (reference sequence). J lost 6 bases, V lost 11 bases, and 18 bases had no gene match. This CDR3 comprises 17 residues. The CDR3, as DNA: TGTGCCGGCCAGCAGTGGGGGACAGGGGGTCCAAGTCAGCCCCAGCATTTT. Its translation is CAGQQWGTGGPSQPQHF.

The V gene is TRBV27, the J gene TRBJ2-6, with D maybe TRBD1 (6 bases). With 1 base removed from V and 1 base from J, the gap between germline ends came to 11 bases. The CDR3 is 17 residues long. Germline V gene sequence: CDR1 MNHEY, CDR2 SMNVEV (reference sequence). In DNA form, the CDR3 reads TGTGCCAGCAGTTTATTAGCAGGGGAGTCTGGGGCCAACGTCCTGACTTTC. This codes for CASSLLAGESGANVLTF.

CDR3 protein: CASSLERRGYTEAFF. CDR3 coding DNA: TGTGCCAGCAGCTTAGAAAGGAGGGGATACACTGAAGCTTTCTTT. V gene TRBV11-2 combines with J gene TRBJ1-1, with D possibly TRBD1 on 5 matching bases. Germline assignment: CDR1 SGHAT and CDR2 FQNNGV. Trimming removed 0 bases at V and 3 bases at J, with 11 bases between. CDR3 length: 15 amino acids.